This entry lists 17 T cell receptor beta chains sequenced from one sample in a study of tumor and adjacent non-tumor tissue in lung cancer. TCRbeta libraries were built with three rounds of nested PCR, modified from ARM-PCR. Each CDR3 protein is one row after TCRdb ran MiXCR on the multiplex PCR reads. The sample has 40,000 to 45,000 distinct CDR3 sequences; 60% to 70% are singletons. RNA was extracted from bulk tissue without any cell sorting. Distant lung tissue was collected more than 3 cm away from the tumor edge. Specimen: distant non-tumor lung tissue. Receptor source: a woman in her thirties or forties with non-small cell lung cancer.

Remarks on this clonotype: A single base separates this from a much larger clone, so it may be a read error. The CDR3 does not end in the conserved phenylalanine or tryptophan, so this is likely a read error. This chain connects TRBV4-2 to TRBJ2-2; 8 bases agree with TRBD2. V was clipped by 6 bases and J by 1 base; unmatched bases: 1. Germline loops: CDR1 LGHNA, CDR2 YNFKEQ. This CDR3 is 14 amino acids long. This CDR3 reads CASRSGGNTGELFL. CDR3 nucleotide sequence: TGTGCCAGCAGGAGCGGGGGGAACACCGGGGAGCTGTTTCTT.

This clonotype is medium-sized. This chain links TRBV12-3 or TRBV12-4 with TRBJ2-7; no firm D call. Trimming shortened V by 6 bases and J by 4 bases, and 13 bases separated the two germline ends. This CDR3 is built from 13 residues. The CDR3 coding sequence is TGTGCCAGCAGAGCCGGGCAAGGGTACGAGCAGTACTTC. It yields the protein CASRAGQGYEQYF.

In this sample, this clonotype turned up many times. The CDR3 spells CATSDAQGPQETQYF. CDR3 coding DNA: TGTGCCACCAGTGATGCCCAGGGACCCCAAGAGACCCAGTACTTC. The genes are TRBV24-1 and TRBJ2-5; D could derive from TRBD1 or TRBD2 (5 bases each). From germline, CDR1 is KGHDR and CDR2 SFDVKD. Trimming removed 3 bases from V and 1 base from J, with 11 bases in between. The CDR3 runs 15 residues.

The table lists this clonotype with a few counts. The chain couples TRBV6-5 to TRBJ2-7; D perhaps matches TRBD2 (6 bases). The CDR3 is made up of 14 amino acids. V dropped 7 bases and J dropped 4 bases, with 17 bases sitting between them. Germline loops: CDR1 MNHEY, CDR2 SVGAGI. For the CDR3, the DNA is TGTGCCAGCAAGCTCACTAGCAGAACTTACGAGCAGTACTTC. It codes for CASKLTSRTYEQYF.

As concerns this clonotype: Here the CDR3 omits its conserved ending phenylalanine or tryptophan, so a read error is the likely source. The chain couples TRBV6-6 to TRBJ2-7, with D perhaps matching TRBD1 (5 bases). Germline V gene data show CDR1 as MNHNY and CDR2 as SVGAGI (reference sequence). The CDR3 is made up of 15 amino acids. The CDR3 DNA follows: TGTGCCAGCAGCCTGGGCCCACAGGCCTTCTACGAACAGTACTCC. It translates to CASSLGPQAFYEQYS.

CDR3: CASSQDEETGGSAGTQYF. CDR3 in DNA: TGCGCCAGCAGCCAAGATGAAGAGACAGGGGGATCCGCAGGTACGCAGTATTTT. V is TRBV4-1 and J is TRBJ2-3; 9 nucleotides agree with TRBD1. The CDR3 runs to 18 residues. V lost 0 bases, J lost 8 bases, and 15 bases stayed unmatched. Germline CDR1 reads MGHRA; CDR2 reads YSYEKL.

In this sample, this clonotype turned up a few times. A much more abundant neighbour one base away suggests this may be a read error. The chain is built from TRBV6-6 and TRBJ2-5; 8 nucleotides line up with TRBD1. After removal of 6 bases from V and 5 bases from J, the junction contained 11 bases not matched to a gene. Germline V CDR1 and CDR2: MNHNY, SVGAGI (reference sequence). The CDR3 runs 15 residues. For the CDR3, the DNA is TGTGCCAGCAGGAGACAGGACAGGGAGTGGGAGACCCAGTACTTC. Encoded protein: CASRRQDREWETQYF.

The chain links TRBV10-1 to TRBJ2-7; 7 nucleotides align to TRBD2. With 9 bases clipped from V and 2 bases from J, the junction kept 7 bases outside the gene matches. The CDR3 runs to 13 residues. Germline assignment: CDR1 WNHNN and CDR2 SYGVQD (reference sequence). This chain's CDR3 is CARSRGVTYEQYF. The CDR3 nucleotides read TGCGCCAGAAGTCGGGGGGTAACCTACGAGCAGTACTTC.

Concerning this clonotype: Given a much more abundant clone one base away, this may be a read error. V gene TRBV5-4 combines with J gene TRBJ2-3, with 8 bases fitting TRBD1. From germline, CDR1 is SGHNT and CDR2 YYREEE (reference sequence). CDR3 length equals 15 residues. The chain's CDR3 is CACSQDRVSADTQYF. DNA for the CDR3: TGTGCCTGCAGCCAGGACAGGGTCTCCGCAGATACGCAGTATTTT. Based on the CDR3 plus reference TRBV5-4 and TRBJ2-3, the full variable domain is ETGVTQSPTHLIKTRGQQVTLRCSSQSGHNTVSWYQQALGQGPQFIFQYYREEENGRGNFPPRFSGLQFPNYSSELNVNALELDDSALYLCACSQDRVSADTQYFGPGTRLTVL.

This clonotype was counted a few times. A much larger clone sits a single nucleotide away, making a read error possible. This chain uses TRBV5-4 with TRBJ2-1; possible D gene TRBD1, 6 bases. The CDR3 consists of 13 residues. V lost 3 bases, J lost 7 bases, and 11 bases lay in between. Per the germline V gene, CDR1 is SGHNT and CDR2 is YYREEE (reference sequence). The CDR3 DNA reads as TGTGCCAGCAGCTCCGGGACATCGAATGAGCAGTTCTTC. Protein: CASSSGTSNEQFF.

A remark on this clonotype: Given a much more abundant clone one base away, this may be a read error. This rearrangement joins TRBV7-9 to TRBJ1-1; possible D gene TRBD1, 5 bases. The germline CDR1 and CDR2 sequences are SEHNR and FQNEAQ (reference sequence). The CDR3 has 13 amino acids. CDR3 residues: CASSPRQNTKAFF. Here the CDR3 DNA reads TGTGCCAGCAGCCCCCGACAGAACACTAAAGCTTTCTTT.

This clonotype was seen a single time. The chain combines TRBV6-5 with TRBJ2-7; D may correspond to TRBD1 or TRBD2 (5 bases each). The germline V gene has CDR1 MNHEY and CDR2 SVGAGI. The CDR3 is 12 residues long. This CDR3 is CARPSRVMVQYF. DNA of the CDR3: TGTGCAAGACCTAGCAGGGTCATGGTGCAGTACTTC.

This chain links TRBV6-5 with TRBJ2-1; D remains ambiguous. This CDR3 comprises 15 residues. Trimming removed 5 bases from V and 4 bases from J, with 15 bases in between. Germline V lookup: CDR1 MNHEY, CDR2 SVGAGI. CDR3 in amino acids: CASSQARGAYNEQFF. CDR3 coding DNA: TGTGCCAGCAGTCAGGCTCGCGGAGCTTACAATGAGCAGTTCTTC.

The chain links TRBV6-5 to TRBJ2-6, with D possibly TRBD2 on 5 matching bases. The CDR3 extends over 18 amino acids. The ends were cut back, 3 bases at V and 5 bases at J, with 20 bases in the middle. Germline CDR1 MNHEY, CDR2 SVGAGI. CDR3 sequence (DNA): TGTGCCAGCAGTTATAAGGTTCATCCTAAGGACTGGGCCAACGTCCTGACTTTC. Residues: CASSYKVHPKDWANVLTF.

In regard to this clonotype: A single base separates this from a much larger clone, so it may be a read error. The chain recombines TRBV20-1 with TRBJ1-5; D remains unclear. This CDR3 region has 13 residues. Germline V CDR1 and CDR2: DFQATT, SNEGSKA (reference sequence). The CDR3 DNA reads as TGCAGTGCTAGCGCGTATAGCATTCAGCCCCAGCATTTT. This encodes CSASAYSIQPQHF.

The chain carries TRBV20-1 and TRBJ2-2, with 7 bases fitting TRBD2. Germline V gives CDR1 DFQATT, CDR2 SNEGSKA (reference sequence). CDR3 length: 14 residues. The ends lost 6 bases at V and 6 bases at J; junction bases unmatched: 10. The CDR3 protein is CSARLARASGELFF. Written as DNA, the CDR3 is TGCAGTGCCAGACTAGCCAGGGCATCCGGGGAGCTGTTTTTT.

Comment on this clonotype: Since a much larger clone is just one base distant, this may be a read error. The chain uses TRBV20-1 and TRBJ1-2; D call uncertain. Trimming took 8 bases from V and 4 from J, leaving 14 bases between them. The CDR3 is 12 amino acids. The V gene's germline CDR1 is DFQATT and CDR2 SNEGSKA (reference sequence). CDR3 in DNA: TGCAGTTCCATCTCCGGGTCCTATGGCTACACCTTC. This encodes CSSISGSYGYTF.